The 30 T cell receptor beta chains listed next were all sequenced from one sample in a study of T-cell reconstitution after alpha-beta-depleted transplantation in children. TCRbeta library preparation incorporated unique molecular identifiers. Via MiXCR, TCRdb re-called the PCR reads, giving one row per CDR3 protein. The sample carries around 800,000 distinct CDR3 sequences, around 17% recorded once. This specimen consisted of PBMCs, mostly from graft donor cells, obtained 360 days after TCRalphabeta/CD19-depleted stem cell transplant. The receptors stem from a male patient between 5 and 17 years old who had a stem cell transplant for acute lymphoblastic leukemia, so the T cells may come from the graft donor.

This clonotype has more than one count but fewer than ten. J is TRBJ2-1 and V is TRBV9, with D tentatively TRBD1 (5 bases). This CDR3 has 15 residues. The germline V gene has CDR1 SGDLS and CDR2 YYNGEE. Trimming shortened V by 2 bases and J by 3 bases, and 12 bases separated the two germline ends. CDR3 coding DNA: TGTGCCAGCAGCGTCCACCCAGGGTACTACAATGAGCAGTTCTTC. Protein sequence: CASSVHPGYYNEQFF. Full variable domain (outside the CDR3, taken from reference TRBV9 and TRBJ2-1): DSGVTQTPKHLITATGQRVTLRCSPRSGDLSVYWYQQSLDQGLQFLIQYYNGEERAKGNILERFSAQQFPDLHSELNLSSLELGDSALYFCASSVHPGYYNEQFFGPGTRLTVL.

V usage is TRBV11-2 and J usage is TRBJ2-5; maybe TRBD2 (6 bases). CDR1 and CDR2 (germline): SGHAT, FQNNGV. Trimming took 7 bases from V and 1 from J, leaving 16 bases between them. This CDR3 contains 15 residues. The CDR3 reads CASTSYGDFQETQYF. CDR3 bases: TGTGCCAGCACCAGTTACGGGGACTTCCAAGAGACCCAGTACTTC.

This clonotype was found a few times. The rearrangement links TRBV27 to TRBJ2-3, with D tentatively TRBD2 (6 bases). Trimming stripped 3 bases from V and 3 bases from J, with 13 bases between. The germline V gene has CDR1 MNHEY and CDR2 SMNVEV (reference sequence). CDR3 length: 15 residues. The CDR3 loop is CASSFVAASTDTQYF. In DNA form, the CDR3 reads TGTGCCAGCAGTTTTGTAGCGGCCTCGACAGATACGCAGTATTTT.

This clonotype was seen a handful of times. CDR3 protein: CASRWTSGTHNEQFF. DNA of the CDR3: TGTGCCAGCAGGTGGACTAGCGGGACTCACAATGAGCAGTTCTTC. This rearrangement joins TRBV11-2 to TRBJ2-1; TRBD2 agrees at 12 bases. The ends lost 6 bases at V and 5 bases at J; junction bases unmatched: 5. The germline V gene encodes CDR1 SGHAT and CDR2 FQNNGV. The CDR3 consists of 15 residues.

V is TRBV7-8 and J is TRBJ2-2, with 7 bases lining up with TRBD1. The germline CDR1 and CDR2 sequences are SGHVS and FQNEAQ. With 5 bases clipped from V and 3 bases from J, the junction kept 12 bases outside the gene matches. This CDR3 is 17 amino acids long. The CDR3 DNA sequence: TGTGCCAGCAGCCCCCGGGACAGTTCGCGGCACACCGGGGAGCTGTTTTTT. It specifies CASSPRDSSRHTGELFF.

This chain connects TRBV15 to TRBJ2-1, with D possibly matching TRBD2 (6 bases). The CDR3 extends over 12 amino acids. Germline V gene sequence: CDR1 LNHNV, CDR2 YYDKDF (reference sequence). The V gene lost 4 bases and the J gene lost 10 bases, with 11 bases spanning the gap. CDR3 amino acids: CATSKGGNEQFF. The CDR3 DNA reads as TGTGCCACCAGCAAGGGAGGAAACGAGCAGTTCTTC. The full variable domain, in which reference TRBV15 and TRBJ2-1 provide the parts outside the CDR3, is DAMVIQNPRYQVTQFGKPVTLSCSQTLNHNVMYWYQQKSSQAPKLLFHYYDKDFNNEADTPDNFQSRRPNTSFCFLDIRSPGLGDTAMYLCATSKGGNEQFFGPGTRLTVL.

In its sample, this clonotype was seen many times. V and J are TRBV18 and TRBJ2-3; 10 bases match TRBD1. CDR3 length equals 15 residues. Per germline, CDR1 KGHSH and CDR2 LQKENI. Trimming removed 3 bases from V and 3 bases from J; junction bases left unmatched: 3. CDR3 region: CASSPGQGPTDTQYF. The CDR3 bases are TGTGCCAGCTCACCGGGACAGGGGCCAACAGATACGCAGTATTTT.

The CDR3 is CASSTWRRSGNEQFF. CDR3 DNA: TGTGCCAGCAGCACCTGGAGACGTTCGGGAAATGAGCAGTTCTTC. V usage is TRBV11-2 and J usage is TRBJ2-1, with D maybe TRBD2 (5 bases). This CDR3 spans 15 amino acids. Per germline, CDR1 SGHAT and CDR2 FQNNGV. Trimming left V 5 bases short and J 7 bases short, with 18 bases between. Drawing the rest from reference TRBV11-2 and TRBJ2-1, the complete variable domain is EAGVAQSPRYKIIEKRQSVAFWCNPISGHATLYWYQQILGQGPKLLIQFQNNGVVDDSQLPKDRFSAERLKGVDSTLKIQPAKLEDSAVYLCASSTWRRSGNEQFFGPGTRLTVL.

In DNA, the CDR3 is TGTGCCAGCAGCTTAGAGGGGGGACAGGGGTGGATGAACACCGGGGAGCTGTTTTTT. It yields the protein CASSLEGGQGWMNTGELFF. The chain recombines TRBV7-6 with TRBJ2-2; 10 nucleotides match TRBD1. V lost 1 base, J lost 1 base, and 9 bases stayed unmatched. CDR3 length equals 19 residues. The V gene's germline CDR1 is SGHVS and CDR2 FNYEAQ.

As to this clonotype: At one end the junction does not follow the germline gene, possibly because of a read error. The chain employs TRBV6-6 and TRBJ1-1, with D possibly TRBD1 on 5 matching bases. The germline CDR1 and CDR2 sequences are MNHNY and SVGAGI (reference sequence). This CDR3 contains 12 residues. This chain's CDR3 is CASRDYGTGAFF. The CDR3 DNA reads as TGTGCCAGCAGGGATTACGGGACTGGAGCTTTCTTT.

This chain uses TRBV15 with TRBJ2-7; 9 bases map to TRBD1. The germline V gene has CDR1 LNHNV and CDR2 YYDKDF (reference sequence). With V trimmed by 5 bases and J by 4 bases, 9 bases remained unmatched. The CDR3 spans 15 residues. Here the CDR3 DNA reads TGTGCCACCAGCGGGGGGACAGGGTTCGGGTACGAGCAGTACTTC. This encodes CATSGGTGFGYEQYF.

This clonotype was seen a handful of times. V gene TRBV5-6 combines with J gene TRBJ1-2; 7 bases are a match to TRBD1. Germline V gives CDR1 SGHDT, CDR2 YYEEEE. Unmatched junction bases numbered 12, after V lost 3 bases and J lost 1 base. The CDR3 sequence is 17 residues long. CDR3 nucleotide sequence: TGTGCCAGCAGCTCATTGGACAGGTTCACCCATAACTATGGCTACACCTTC. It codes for CASSSLDRFTHNYGYTF.

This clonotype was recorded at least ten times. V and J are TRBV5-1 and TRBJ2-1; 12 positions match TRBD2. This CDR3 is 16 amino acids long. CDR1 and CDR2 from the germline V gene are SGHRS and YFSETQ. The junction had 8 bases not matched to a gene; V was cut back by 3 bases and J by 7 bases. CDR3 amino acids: CASSSILAGGPNEQFF. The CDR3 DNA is TGCGCCAGCAGCTCCATCCTAGCGGGAGGGCCGAATGAGCAGTTCTTC.

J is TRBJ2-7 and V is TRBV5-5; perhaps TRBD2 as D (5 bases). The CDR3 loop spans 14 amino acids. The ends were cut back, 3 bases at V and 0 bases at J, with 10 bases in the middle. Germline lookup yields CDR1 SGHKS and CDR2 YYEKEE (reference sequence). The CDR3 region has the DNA TGTGCCAGCAGCTGGCGGGCAGCCTCCTACGAGCAGTACTTC. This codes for CASSWRAASYEQYF. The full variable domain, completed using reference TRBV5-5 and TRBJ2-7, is DAGVTQSPTHLIKTRGQQVTLRCSPISGHKSVSWYQQVLGQGPQFIFQYYEKEERGRGNFPDRFSARQFPNYSSELNVNALLLGDSALYLCASSWRAASYEQYFGPGTRLTVT.

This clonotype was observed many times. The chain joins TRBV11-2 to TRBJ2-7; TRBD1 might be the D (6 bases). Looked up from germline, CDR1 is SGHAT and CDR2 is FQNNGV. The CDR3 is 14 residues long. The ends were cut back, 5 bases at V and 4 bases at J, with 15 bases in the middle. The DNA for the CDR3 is TGTGCCAGCAGCGGCTGGGGGCTGCCATACGAGCAGTACTTC. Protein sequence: CASSGWGLPYEQYF.

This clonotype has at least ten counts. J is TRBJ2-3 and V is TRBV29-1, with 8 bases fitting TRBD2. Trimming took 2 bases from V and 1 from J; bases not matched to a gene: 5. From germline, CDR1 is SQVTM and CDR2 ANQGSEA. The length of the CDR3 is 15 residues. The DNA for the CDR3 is TGCAGCGTTGAATCCGGGAGGGCGGGCACAGATACGCAGTATTTT. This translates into CSVESGRAGTDTQYF.

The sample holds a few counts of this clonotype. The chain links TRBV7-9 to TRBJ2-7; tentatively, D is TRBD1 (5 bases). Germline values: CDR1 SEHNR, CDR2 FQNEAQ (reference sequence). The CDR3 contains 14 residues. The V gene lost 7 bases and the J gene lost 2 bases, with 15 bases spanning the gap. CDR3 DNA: TGTGCCAGCACCCGACAGTTAGGTGCCTACGAGCAGTACTTC. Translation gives CASTRQLGAYEQYF.

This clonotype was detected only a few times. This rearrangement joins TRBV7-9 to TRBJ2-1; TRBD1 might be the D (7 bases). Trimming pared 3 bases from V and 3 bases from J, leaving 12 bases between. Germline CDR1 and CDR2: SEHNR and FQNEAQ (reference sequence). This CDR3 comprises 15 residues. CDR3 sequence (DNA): TGTGCCAGCAGCTTCCGACAGGGAGGCTACAATGAGCAGTTCTTC. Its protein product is CASSFRQGGYNEQFF.

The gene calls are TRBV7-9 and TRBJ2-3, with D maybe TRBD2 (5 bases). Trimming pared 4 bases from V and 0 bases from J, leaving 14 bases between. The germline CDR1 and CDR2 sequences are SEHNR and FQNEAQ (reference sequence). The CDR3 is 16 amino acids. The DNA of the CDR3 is TGTGCCAGCAGCTCAAATAAGCGGAAAAGCACAGATACGCAGTATTTT. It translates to CASSSNKRKSTDTQYF.

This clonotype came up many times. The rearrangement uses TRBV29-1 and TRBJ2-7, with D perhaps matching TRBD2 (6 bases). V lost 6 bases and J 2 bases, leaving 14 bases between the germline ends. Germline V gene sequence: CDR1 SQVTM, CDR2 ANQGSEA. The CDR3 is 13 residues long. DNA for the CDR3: TGCAGCGTCGGGACTTTCTCCCCCTACGAGCAGTACTTC. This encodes CSVGTFSPYEQYF.

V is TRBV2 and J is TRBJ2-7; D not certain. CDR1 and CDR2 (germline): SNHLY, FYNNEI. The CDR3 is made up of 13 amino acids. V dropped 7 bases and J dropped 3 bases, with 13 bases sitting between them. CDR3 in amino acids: CASTNAADYEQYF. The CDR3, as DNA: TGTGCCAGCACGAACGCTGCCGACTACGAGCAGTACTTC.

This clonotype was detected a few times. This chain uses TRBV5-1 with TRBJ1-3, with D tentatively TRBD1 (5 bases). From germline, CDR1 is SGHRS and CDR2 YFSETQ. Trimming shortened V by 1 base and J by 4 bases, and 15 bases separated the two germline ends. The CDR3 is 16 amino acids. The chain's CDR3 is CASSLPIGGVGNTIYF. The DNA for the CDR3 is TGCGCCAGCAGCTTGCCGATCGGGGGAGTCGGAAACACCATATATTTT.

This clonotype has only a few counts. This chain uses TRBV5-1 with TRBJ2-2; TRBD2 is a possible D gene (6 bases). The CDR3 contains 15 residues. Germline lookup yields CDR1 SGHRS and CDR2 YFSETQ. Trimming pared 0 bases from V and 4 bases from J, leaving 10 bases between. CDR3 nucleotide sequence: TGCGCCAGCAGCTTGGAGCGCGGGGCCACCGGGGAGCTGTTTTTT. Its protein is CASSLERGATGELFF.

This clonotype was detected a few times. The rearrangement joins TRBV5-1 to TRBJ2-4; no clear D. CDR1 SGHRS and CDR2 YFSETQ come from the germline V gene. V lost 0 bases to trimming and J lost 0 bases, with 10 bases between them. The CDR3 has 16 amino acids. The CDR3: CASSLGHGVAKNIQYF. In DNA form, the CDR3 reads TGCGCCAGCAGCTTGGGACACGGAGTAGCCAAAAACATTCAGTACTTC.

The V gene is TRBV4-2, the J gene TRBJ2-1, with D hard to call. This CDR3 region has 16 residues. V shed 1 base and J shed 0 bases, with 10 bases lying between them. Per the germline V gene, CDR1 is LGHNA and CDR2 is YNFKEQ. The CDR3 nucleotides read TGTGCCAGCAGCCAAGCCTACCTAAGCTCCTACAATGAGCAGTTCTTC. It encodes CASSQAYLSSYNEQFF.

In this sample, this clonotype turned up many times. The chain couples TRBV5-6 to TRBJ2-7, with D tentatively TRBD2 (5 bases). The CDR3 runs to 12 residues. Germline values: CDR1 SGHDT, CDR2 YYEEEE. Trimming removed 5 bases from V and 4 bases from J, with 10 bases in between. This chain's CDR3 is CASSLEVYEQYF. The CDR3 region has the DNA TGTGCCAGCAGTCTGGAGGTTTACGAGCAGTACTTC.

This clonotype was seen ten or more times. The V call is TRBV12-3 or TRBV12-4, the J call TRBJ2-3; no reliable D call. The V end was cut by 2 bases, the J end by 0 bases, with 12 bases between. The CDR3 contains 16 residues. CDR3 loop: CASSLWAVSSTDTQYF. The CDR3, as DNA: TGTGCCAGCAGTTTATGGGCGGTTTCTAGCACAGATACGCAGTATTTT.

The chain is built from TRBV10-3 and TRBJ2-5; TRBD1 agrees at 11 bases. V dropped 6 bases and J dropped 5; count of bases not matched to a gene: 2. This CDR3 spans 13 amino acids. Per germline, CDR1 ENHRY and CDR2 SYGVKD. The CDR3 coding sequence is TGTGCCATCAGCGGACAGGGGGCCGAGACCCAGTACTTC. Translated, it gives CAISGQGAETQYF.

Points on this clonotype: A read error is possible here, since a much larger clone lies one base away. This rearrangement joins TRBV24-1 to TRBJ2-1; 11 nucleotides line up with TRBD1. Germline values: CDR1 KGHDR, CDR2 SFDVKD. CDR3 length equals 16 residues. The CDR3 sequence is CATSGDRGSSYNEQSF. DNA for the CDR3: TGTGCCACCAGTGGGGACAGGGGGAGCTCCTACAATGAGCAGTCCTTC.

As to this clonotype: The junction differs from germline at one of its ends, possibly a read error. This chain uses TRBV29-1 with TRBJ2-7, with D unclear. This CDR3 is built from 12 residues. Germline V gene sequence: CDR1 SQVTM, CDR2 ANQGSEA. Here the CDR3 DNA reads TGCAGCGTAGCCGTGGGCCCCTACGAGAAGTACTTC. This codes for CSVAVGPYEKYF.